The rows below give T cell receptor beta chains drawn from one sample of a study of cytomegalovirus exposure and HLA in healthy donors. Produced via immunoSEQ multiplex PCR; TCRdb's table is partial and in-frame only. The table records some 190,000 clones, around 80% of them present only once. The sequenced sample was PBMCs. The receptor set was obtained from a woman in her 30s in good health and CMV-seropositive. Both conserved end residues are part of each CDR3. A D gene is named only where the DNA matches it firmly. Size is stated for part of the rows, as once, few or many counts, or as a class when the clone is expanded.

>TRBJ1-6|TRBV30|TRBD1|.
TGTGCCTGGGATCGGACAGGCTATAATTCACCCCTCCACTTT
CAWDRTGYNSPLHF
>TRBJ1-5|TRBV6-1|.|few
TGTGCCAGCAGTGCTAGAACCAATCAGCCCCAGCATTTT
CASSARTNQPQHF
>TRBJ2-7|TRBV5-1|.|.
TGCGCCAGCAGCTTGGAGTCAGGAAGTGAAGGAGGGTACTTC
CASSLESGSEGGYF
>TRBJ2-5|TRBV11-3|.|.
TGTGCCAGCAGCCCGCCCCGGGATCAAGAGACCCAGTACTTC
CASSPPRDQETQYF
>TRBJ2-3|TRBV4-1|.|.
TGCGCCAGCAGCCAAGCGTATCATACGCAGTATTTT
CASSQAYHTQYF
>TRBJ2-7|TRBV27|.|.
TGTGCCAGCAGTTTACTTGACTCCTACGAGCAGTACTTC
CASSLLDSYEQYF
>TRBJ2-7|TRBV2|TRBD1|.
TGTGCCAGCAGGCCGATTAAGACAGGGGGCTTTGCCTACGAGCAGTACTTC
CASRPIKTGGFAYEQYF
>TRBJ2-7|TRBV6-6|TRBD1|.
TGTGCCAGCAGTCACCGTATGGTACAGGGGGCCTACGAGCAGTACTTC
CASSHRMVQGAYEQYF
>TRBJ2-4|TRBV5-4|.|.
TGTGCCAGCAGTGAAACCGGACGGGGTTATTTGAACATTCAGTACTTC
CASSETGRGYLNIQYF
>TRBJ2-2|TRBV4-1|TRBD2|few
TGTGCCAGCAGCCCTCTAGCGGGGGGGCCTGACGGGGAGCTGTTTTTT
CASSPLAGGPDGELFF
>TRBJ1-4|TRBV2|TRBD1|.
TGTGCCAGCAGGCCCTGGGGCAGGGGGGATGAAAAACTGTTTTTT
CASRPWGRGDEKLFF
>TRBJ2-3|TRBV10-3|.|.
TGTGCCATCAGTGAGGGGCAAAGTCTCAGCACAGATACGCAGTATTTT
CAISEGQSLSTDTQYF
>TRBJ2-3|TRBV27|TRBD2|.
TGTGCCAGCAGTTTATCGTTGACTAGCGGGGGGAGAGATACGCAGTATTTT
CASSLSLTSGGRDTQYF
>TRBJ1-2|TRBV6-1|TRBD1|.
TGTGCCAGCAGAACCCGGACAGGGGGTAAAACCTTC
CASRTRTGGKTF
>TRBJ2-7|TRBV6-1|TRBD1|.
TGTGCCAGCAGTGTCGGACAGGGATTCTACGAGCAGTACTTC
CASSVGQGFYEQYF
>TRBJ1-3|TRBV7-9|.|.
TGTGCCAGCAGCTTAGGAGGCGGATTTCCCTCTGGAAACACCATATATTTT
CASSLGGGFPSGNTIYF
>TRBJ2-7|TRBV27|.|.
TGTGCCAGCAGTTTGTCCGCGGGACAGCAATCCTACGAGCAGTACTTC
CASSLSAGQQSYEQYF
>TRBJ1-6|TRBV2|TRBD1|few
TGTGCCAGCAGTGTAAATAGACAGGGTGGTTCACCCCTCCACTTT
CASSVNRQGGSPLHF
>TRBJ2-7|TRBV2|TRBD1|.
TGTGCCAGCCCCGGGACAGGCACCTACGAGCAGTACTTC
CASPGTGTYEQYF
>TRBJ2-7|TRBV9|TRBD2|.
TGTGCCAGCAGCCCAGTTGGGACTAGCGGTTACGAGCAGTACTTC
CASSPVGTSGYEQYF
>TRBJ1-5|TRBV28|TRBD1|few
TGTGCCAGCAGTTTACTGACAGGGCTTCAGCCCCAGCATTTT
CASSLLTGLQPQHF
>TRBJ2-6|TRBV2|TRBD1|.
TGTGCCAGCAGTGATTTTCCCGACAGGGGGTCGCCTGGGGCCAACGGCCTGACTTTC
CASSDFPDRGSPGANGLTF
>TRBJ2-1|TRBV2|.|.
TGTGCCAGCCACGGAGGGGTACTGCCCGACAGCAATGAGCAGTTCTTC
CASHGGVLPDSNEQFF
>TRBJ1-6|TRBV28|TRBD1|once
TGTGCCAGCAAACCCATTGCCGGGGGACAGGGTTCACCCCTCCACTTT
CASKPIAGGQGSPLHF
>TRBJ2-7|TRBV9|.|.
TGTGCCAGCAGCGTAACTACCAAGAACGAGCAGTACTTC
CASSVTTKNEQYF
>TRBJ2-3|TRBV19|.|.
TGTGCCAGTAGCGATACAGGGACGGGCCTTGGAGATACGCAGTATTTT
CASSDTGTGLGDTQYF
>TRBJ2-7|TRBV14|TRBD1|.
TGTGCCAGCAGCCCGGCACAGGGGCTCTACGAGCAGTACTTC
CASSPAQGLYEQYF
>TRBJ2-5|TRBV6-1|.|.
TGTGCCAGCAGTGAACGGAAGGGGGGGGTAGGGACCCAGTACTTC
CASSERKGGVGTQYF
>TRBJ1-4|TRBV11-2|TRBD1|.
TGTGCCAGCAGCTTAAGACAGGGAAGTGAAAAACTGTTTTTT
CASSLRQGSEKLFF
>TRBJ2-5|TRBV7-2|.|once
TGTGCCAGCAGCTTGAGCGGCCAAGAGACCCAGTACTTC
CASSLSGQETQYF
>TRBJ2-7|TRBV7-2|TRBD2|.
TGTGCCACCCTGATCACGGGGGGGTCCTACGAGCAGTACTTC
CATLITGGSYEQYF
>TRBJ2-5|TRBV14|.|.
TGTGCCAGCAGCCCGAGGAGGGGGCGTGCGGAGACCCAGTACTTC
CASSPRRGRAETQYF
>TRBJ2-3|TRBV2|TRBD2|.
TGTGCCAGCAGTGTGGGGGGGACAGATACGCAGTATTTT
CASSVGGTDTQYF
>TRBJ1-4|TRBV11-2|.|.
TGTGCCAGCAGCCCTAACAGGGCTAATGAAAAACTGTTTTTT
CASSPNRANEKLFF
>TRBJ1-2|TRBV7-2|.|.
TGTGCCAGCAGCTCTGACAGAATCTATGGCTACACCTTC
CASSSDRIYGYTF
>TRBJ2-5|TRBV9|.|.
TGTGCCAGCAGCGTGGGCACAAAAGAGACCCAGTACTTC
CASSVGTKETQYF
>TRBJ2-7|TRBV5-1|.|.
TGCGCCAGCAGCTTACGGAGACTAGAATATGACGAGCAGTACTTC
CASSLRRLEYDEQYF
>TRBJ2-5|TRBV7-9|.|once
TGTGCCAGCAGCCCGAGGAGGTACCAAGAGACCCAGTACTTC
CASSPRRYQETQYF
>TRBJ1-5|TRBV18|.|.
TGTGCCAGCTCACCCAATTTTCGGGATCAGCCCCAGCATTTT
CASSPNFRDQPQHF
>TRBJ1-1|TRBV11-3|TRBD1|few
TGTGCCAGCAGCTTTGCAAGGGGGCGGATGAACACTGAAGCTTTCTTT
CASSFARGRMNTEAFF